The 2 T cell receptor beta chains presented below share a single source sample, sequenced in a study of CD8 T cells in Susac syndrome (dated by TCRdb to between 2019 and 2020). Library method: the immunoSEQ multiplex PCR assay. RNA was extracted using the RNeasy kit, and about 0.45 to 1 ug of the RNA was reverse transcribed with random hexamers. TCRdb applied fastp at Q25 and MiXCR to the public reads, then kept only in-frame beta chains. Each CDR3 protein gets just one entry, which takes the most common genes and DNA from the rows behind it. Within this sample are under 350,000 distinct CDR3 sequences, with around 92% of them counted one time only. The ten biggest clones cover around 0.07% of the sample. Sequenced material: CD4+ T cells from PBMCs. The origin of the receptors is a human donor with multiple sclerosis.

The V gene is TRBV9, the J gene TRBJ2-2, with D unclear. The germline V and J ends were trimmed by 3 bases and 7 bases, with 13 bases remaining between them. Germline values: CDR1 SGDLS, CDR2 YYNGEE. CDR3 length equals 14 residues. CDR3 nucleotides: TGTGCCAGCAGCGCCCAAGTCCAGAACGGGGAGCTGTTTTTT. Its translation is CASSAQVQNGELFF.

The chain combines TRBV2 with TRBJ1-6, with D hard to call. Germline V gene lookup returns CDR1 SNHLY and CDR2 FYNNEI. CDR3 length equals 14 residues. Deletions cut 8 bases from V and 10 bases from J, with 18 bases between. In DNA, the CDR3 is TGTGCCAGCCGCGGGTCAGTCACTGTCTCACCCCTCCACTTT. This sequence encodes CASRGSVTVSPLHF.